A single sample gave rise to the 27 T cell receptor beta chains below, sequenced in a study of OX40 agonist ivuxolimab in advanced cancers. TCRdb's copy holds only in-frame clones and misses some; the assay was immunoSEQ multiplex PCR. The sample has some 66,000 clones, about nine tenths seen once; the top ten hold around 0.56%. Here the sequenced sample was CD4+ or CD8+ T cells sorted from blood, taken in a trial of the OX40 agonist ivuxolimab. The receptor source for this set is an adult with an advanced solid tumor such as melanoma, head and neck, liver or kidney cancer.

As concerns this clone: At one end, the junction sequence differs from germline, possibly due to a read error. V gene TRBV6-1 combines with J gene TRBJ2-1, with a possible D match to TRBD1 (6 bases). CDR1 and CDR2 (germline): MNHNS, SASEGT. This CDR3 is 12 amino acids long. CDR3 sequence (DNA): TGTGCCAGCAGTGAAAGGGGGAATGAGCAGCTCTTC. This sequence encodes CASSERGNEQLF.

This chain joins TRBV6-5 and TRBJ1-1; D is perhaps TRBD1 (5 bases). Germline lookup yields CDR1 MNHEY and CDR2 SVGAGI. The CDR3 sequence is 13 residues long. Trimming removed 7 bases at V and 11 bases at J, with 20 bases between. CDR3 in amino acids: CASTNGGESKAFF. The CDR3 bases are TGTGCCAGCACTAACGGAGGGGAGAGTAAGGCTTTCTTT.

This clone was counted once. V gene TRBV27 combines with J gene TRBJ1-2; D uncertain. Germline CDR1 MNHEY, CDR2 SMNVEV (reference sequence). This CDR3 region has 12 residues. Trimming took off 6 bases at V and 6 bases at J, with 11 bases between the two ends. The chain's CDR3 is CASRGTWDGYTF. CDR3 DNA sequence: TGTGCCAGCAGAGGAACCTGGGATGGCTACACCTTC.

The chain couples TRBV5-1 to TRBJ1-1, with TRBD1 matching over 8 bases. The CDR3 runs to 16 residues. Trimming took 4 bases from V and 6 from J; bases not matched to a gene: 14. CDR1 and CDR2 from the germline V gene are SGHRS and YFSETQ. Here the CDR3 reads CASSLNLNRGGSEAFF. The CDR3 DNA is TGCGCCAGCAGCCTTAACCTTAACAGGGGGGGATCTGAAGCTTTCTTT.

The CDR3 sequence: CASSLGDRRKDTQYF. For the CDR3, the DNA is TGTGCCAGCAGTCTTGGGGACAGGCGAAAAGATACGCAGTATTTT. The chain links TRBV2 to TRBJ2-3; 8 nucleotides line up with TRBD1. V dropped 5 bases and J dropped 5; count of bases not matched to a gene: 9. CDR3 size: 15 residues. Looked up from germline, CDR1 is SNHLY and CDR2 is FYNNEI.

The chain combines TRBV18 with TRBJ2-1, with 9 nucleotides matching TRBD1. The CDR3 is 15 amino acids. The V gene end was trimmed by 0 bases and the J gene end by 7 bases; junction bases not matched to a gene: 4. CDR1 and CDR2 (germline): KGHSH, LQKENI. CDR3 residues: CASSPPNRGLNEQFF. CDR3 nucleotides: TGTGCCAGCTCACCACCGAACAGGGGGCTAAATGAGCAGTTCTTC. Based on the CDR3 plus reference TRBV18 and TRBJ2-1, the full variable domain is NAGVMQNPRHLVRRRGQEARLRCSPMKGHSHVYWYRQLPEEGLKFMVYLQKENIIDESGMPKERFSAEFPKEGPSILRIQQVVRGDSAAYFCASSPPNRGLNEQFFGPGTRLTVL.

This clone was recorded once. The CDR3, as DNA: TGTGCCATCAGTGGACTAGTGGGGACAGATACGCAGTATTTT. Translating it yields CAISGLVGTDTQYF. The V call is TRBV10-3, the J call TRBJ2-3; a possible D gene is TRBD2 (6 bases). Germline V lookup: CDR1 ENHRY, CDR2 SYGVKD. Trimming shortened V by 4 bases and J by 3 bases, and 11 bases separated the two germline ends. This CDR3 contains 14 residues.

The V gene is TRBV5-1, the J gene TRBJ2-5, with TRBD2 identical over 8 bases. The CDR3 sequence is 16 residues long. Germline V gives CDR1 SGHRS, CDR2 YFSETQ. The J segment lost 5 bases and the V segment lost 0 bases, leaving 9 bases of the junction unmatched. CDR3 region: CASSLVAGSRWETQYF. The CDR3 nucleotides are TGCGCCAGCAGCTTGGTAGCGGGGTCTCGTTGGGAGACCCAGTACTTC. Supplemented by reference TRBV5-1 and TRBJ2-5, the full variable domain reads KAGVTQTPRYLIKTRGQQVTLSCSPISGHRSVSWYQQTPGQGLQFLFEYFSETQRNKGNFPGRFSGRQFSNSRSEMNVSTLELGDSALYLCASSLVAGSRWETQYFGPGTRLLVL.

V gene TRBV14 combines with J gene TRBJ2-3; D possibly matches TRBD1 or TRBD2 (5 bases each). Trimming pared 4 bases from V and 5 bases from J, leaving 13 bases between. This CDR3 has 14 residues. Germline V lookup: CDR1 SGHDN, CDR2 FVKESK. CDR3 DNA sequence: TGTGCCAGCAGCCGGGAGCAGGGAATAGATACGCAGTATTTT. Translation: CASSREQGIDTQYF. Variable domain in full (rest from reference TRBV14 and TRBJ2-3): EAGVTQFPSHSVIEKGQTVTLRCDPISGHDNLYWYRRVMGKEIKFLLHFVKESKQDESGMPNNRFLAERTGGTYSTLKVQPAELEDSGVYFCASSREQGIDTQYFGPGTRLTVL.

CDR3 loop: CAWIPRTRSTGELFF. The CDR3, as DNA: TGTGCCTGGATACCTCGGACTAGAAGCACCGGGGAGCTGTTTTTT. This chain links TRBV30 with TRBJ2-2; 7 nucleotides agree with TRBD2. From germline, CDR1 is GTSNPN and CDR2 SVGIG (reference sequence). With 4 bases clipped from V and 4 bases from J, the junction kept 9 bases outside the gene matches. The CDR3 is 15 amino acids.

V is TRBV10-3 and J is TRBJ2-1, with TRBD2 matching 14 bases. Trimming took 6 bases from V and 2 from J; bases not matched to a gene: 0. Germline V gene sequence: CDR1 ENHRY, CDR2 SYGVKD. The CDR3 totals 15 residues. CDR3 nucleotide sequence: TGTGCCATCAGGACTAGCGGGGGGGCCTACAATGAGCAGTTCTTC. Protein product: CAIRTSGGAYNEQFF.

The V gene is TRBV6-1, the J gene TRBJ2-1; 8 bases map to TRBD2. In germline, CDR1 is MNHNS, CDR2 SASEGT. With V trimmed by 3 bases and J by 10 bases, 8 bases remained unmatched. The CDR3 has 14 amino acids. This chain's CDR3 is CASSEWARGGEQFF. The CDR3 DNA is TGTGCCAGCAGTGAGTGGGCCCGGGGGGGGGAGCAGTTCTTC.

V gene TRBV28 combines with J gene TRBJ1-3; D not certain. Between the trimmed V and J ends, which lost 9 bases and 0 bases, there was a span of 9 bases. Germline-derived CDR1 and CDR2 are MDHEN and SYDVKM. The CDR3 is made up of 13 amino acids. The CDR3 DNA sequence: TGTGCCAGTTCGGACCCCTCTGGAAACACCATATATTTT. This codes for CASSDPSGNTIYF.

This chain joins TRBV5-1 and TRBJ1-4; 7 bases are a match to TRBD1. Looked up from germline, CDR1 is SGHRS and CDR2 is YFSETQ. J lost 0 bases, V lost 1 base, and 3 bases had no gene match. The CDR3 consists of 16 residues. Written as DNA, the CDR3 is TGCGCCAGCAGCTTGACCGGGACAGCAACTAATGAAAAACTGTTTTTT. Its translation: CASSLTGTATNEKLFF. Complete variable domain (other parts from reference TRBV5-1 and TRBJ1-4): KAGVTQTPRYLIKTRGQQVTLSCSPISGHRSVSWYQQTPGQGLQFLFEYFSETQRNKGNFPGRFSGRQFSNSRSEMNVSTLELGDSALYLCASSLTGTATNEKLFFGSGTQLSVL.

V usage is TRBV18 and J usage is TRBJ1-4; 8 bases agree with TRBD1. V was pared by 4 bases and J by 7 bases, with 14 bases of the junction left unmatched. CDR1 and CDR2 from the germline V gene are KGHSH and LQKENI. The CDR3 runs to 17 residues. The CDR3 DNA sequence: TGTGCCAGCTCACTGACAAGTACCGGGACAGGTGGTGAAAAACTGTTTTTT. Its translation is CASSLTSTGTGGEKLFF.

V gene TRBV5-4 combines with J gene TRBJ2-5; D may be TRBD2 (6 bases). The CDR3 loop spans 15 amino acids. CDR1 and CDR2 (germline): SGHNT, YYREEE (reference sequence). V was cut by 0 bases and J by 2 bases, with 11 bases left in between. The CDR3, as DNA: TGTGCCAGCAGCTTGGGTGGGACTCATCAAGAGACCCAGTACTTC. It encodes CASSLGGTHQETQYF.

This clone was counted once. The genes are TRBV10-1 and TRBJ2-2; D unresolved. Trimming removed 6 bases from V and 7 bases from J, with 6 bases in between. CDR1 and CDR2 from the germline V gene are WNHNN and SYGVQD (reference sequence). The CDR3 spans 11 residues. The CDR3 reads CASSFGGELFF. For the CDR3, the DNA is TGCGCCAGCAGCTTCGGCGGGGAGCTGTTTTTT.

The chain joins TRBV5-1 to TRBJ2-5; 10 bases fit TRBD2. Germline CDR1 and CDR2: SGHRS and YFSETQ. The CDR3 contains 17 residues. V shed 1 base and J 5 bases; nucleotides not matched to a gene: 11. The CDR3 loop reads CASSLKLSGGASETQYF. As DNA, the CDR3 is TGCGCCAGCAGCTTGAAACTCAGCGGGGGGGCTTCCGAGACCCAGTACTTC.

This clone was found once. The chain recombines TRBV11-3 with TRBJ1-5; TRBD1 agrees at 9 bases. The CDR3 loop spans 15 amino acids. Germline values: CDR1 SGHNT, CDR2 YENEEA. V gave up 7 bases and J gave up 7 bases; unmatched junction bases: 11. The CDR3 DNA reads TGTGCCAGCACCTACAGGACAGGGGTGAGGCAGCCCCAGCATTTT. As protein: CASTYRTGVRQPQHF.

This chain joins TRBV18 and TRBJ2-3; D gene ambiguous. The germline V gene encodes CDR1 KGHSH and CDR2 LQKENI. The CDR3 totals 13 residues. Trimming pared 1 base from V and 0 bases from J, leaving 2 bases between. This chain's CDR3 is CASSPLSTDTQYF. The CDR3 DNA reads as TGTGCCAGCTCACCACTTAGCACAGATACGCAGTATTTT.

The chain couples TRBV7-6 to TRBJ2-2; 8 bases fit TRBD2. After removal of 6 bases from V and 0 bases from J, the junction contained 3 bases not matched to a gene. CDR1 is SGHVS and CDR2 is FNYEAQ in the germline V gene. The CDR3 runs to 15 residues. Here the CDR3 reads CASSKGLANTGELFF. As DNA, the CDR3 is TGTGCCAGCAGTAAGGGACTAGCGAACACCGGGGAGCTGTTTTTT.

The V gene is TRBV4-1, the J gene TRBJ1-1; the D gene is possibly TRBD1 (5 bases). The V end lost 5 bases, the J end lost 1 base, and 17 bases lay between the germline ends. Per the germline V gene, CDR1 is MGHRA and CDR2 is YSYEKL. This CDR3 has 16 amino acids. This chain's CDR3 is CASSIPLPGGNTEAFF. CDR3 coding DNA: TGCGCCAGCAGCATCCCCCTTCCGGGGGGGAACACTGAAGCTTTCTTT.

This clone has a single count. This rearrangement joins TRBV6-1 to TRBJ1-5, with 9 bases identical to TRBD1. Trimming at V came to 5 bases and at J to 0 bases, leaving 2 bases not matched to a gene. The CDR3 totals 15 residues. Germline assignment: CDR1 MNHNS and CDR2 SASEGT. The CDR3 spells CASSWGQGSNQPQHF. The CDR3 DNA reads as TGTGCCAGCAGTTGGGGACAGGGTAGCAATCAGCCCCAGCATTTT.

This clone was recorded only once. This chain connects TRBV18 to TRBJ1-1; D is undetermined. The CDR3 consists of 14 residues. V lost 4 bases and J lost 5, with 14 bases in between. In germline, CDR1 is KGHSH, CDR2 LQKENI. CDR3 in amino acids: CASSRSEGVTEAFF. CDR3 bases: TGTGCCAGCTCACGAAGCGAGGGAGTTACTGAAGCTTTCTTT.

This chain connects TRBV5-1 to TRBJ2-3; a weak D match, TRBD2 (6 bases). Deletions cut 4 bases from V and 5 bases from J, with 11 bases between. This CDR3 region has 13 residues. The germline CDR1 and CDR2 sequences are SGHRS and YFSETQ. Here the CDR3 reads CASSPRGIDTQYF. The CDR3 DNA follows: TGCGCCAGCAGCCCCCGGGGGATAGATACGCAGTATTTT.

The V and J genes are TRBV28 and TRBJ1-1; no clear D gene. Germline values: CDR1 MDHEN, CDR2 SYDVKM. V was cut by 7 bases and J by 1 base, with 4 bases left in between. The CDR3 sequence is 11 residues long. CDR3 DNA sequence: TGTGCCAGCATCTGGAACACTGAAGCTTTCTTT. Its protein product is CASIWNTEAFF.

The CDR3 nucleotides read TGTGCCAGCAGCTTCGGGGGATATCGGGGGACTATGGGCCCAGATACGCAGTATTTT. This codes for CASSFGGYRGTMGPDTQYF. V usage is TRBV11-2 and J usage is TRBJ2-3, with 7 nucleotides matching TRBD2. From germline, CDR1 is SGHAT and CDR2 FQNNGV. J was trimmed by 4 bases and V by 3 bases; bases with no gene match: 19. The CDR3 is 19 residues long. The full variable domain, its missing parts supplied by reference TRBV11-2 and TRBJ2-3, is EAGVAQSPRYKIIEKRQSVAFWCNPISGHATLYWYQQILGQGPKLLIQFQNNGVVDDSQLPKDRFSAERLKGVDSTLKIQPAKLEDSAVYLCASSFGGYRGTMGPDTQYFGPGTRLTVL.